This TCR beta chain was identified during a study of vaccination and CD4 T cells after COVID-19. The CDR3 has 12 residues. Germline CDR1 and CDR2: DFQATT and SNEGSKA (reference sequence). With the Oncomine TCR Beta short-read assay, DNA from cultured CD4+ T cells was sequenced. TCRdb processed the PCR reads anew with MiXCR; each CDR3 protein has one entry. The sample holds fewer than 25,000 distinct CDR3 sequences, approximately 40% seen once. Treatment reported: 10-day PBMC culture with coronavirus spike peptide pools or control peptides (ViraFEST assay). This clonotype was detected only a few times. Its antigen is not identified.

The sequence derives from a human donor with COVID-19. The rearrangement links TRBV20-1 to TRBJ1-1, with D uncertain. The material sequenced was cultured CD4+ T cells from blood. The CDR3 DNA reads as TGCAGCGTTTCGCGGGAGGATCGGAAAGCTTTCTTT. Translation gives CSVSREDRKAFF.